The T cell receptor (beta chain) described here comes from a study of spatial heterogeneity in lung cancer. Time point: sample taken at primary tumor resection. Extraction of whole RNA from tumor, nontumor lung or frozen PBMC preceded unsorted sequencing. TCRdb used MiXCR to reprocess the 5' RACE reads, holding one entry per CDR3 protein. The profile covers about 80,000 distinct CDR3 sequences, with approximately 20% appearing a single time and less than 7.5% taken by the ten largest. The V end was cut by 2 bases, the J end by 5 bases, with 19 bases between. The CDR3 has 17 residues. CDR1 and CDR2 from the germline V gene are LNHDA and SQIVND (reference sequence).

The sequencing here drew on PBMCs, taken at surgery. The source is a male donor with early-stage non-small cell lung cancer. The chain carries TRBV19 and TRBJ1-5; D possibly corresponds to TRBD1 (5 bases). The chain's CDR3 is CASSILSGFVGHQPQHF. CDR3 DNA: TGTGCCAGTAGTATACTATCAGGGTTTGTCGGACATCAGCCCCAGCATTTT.